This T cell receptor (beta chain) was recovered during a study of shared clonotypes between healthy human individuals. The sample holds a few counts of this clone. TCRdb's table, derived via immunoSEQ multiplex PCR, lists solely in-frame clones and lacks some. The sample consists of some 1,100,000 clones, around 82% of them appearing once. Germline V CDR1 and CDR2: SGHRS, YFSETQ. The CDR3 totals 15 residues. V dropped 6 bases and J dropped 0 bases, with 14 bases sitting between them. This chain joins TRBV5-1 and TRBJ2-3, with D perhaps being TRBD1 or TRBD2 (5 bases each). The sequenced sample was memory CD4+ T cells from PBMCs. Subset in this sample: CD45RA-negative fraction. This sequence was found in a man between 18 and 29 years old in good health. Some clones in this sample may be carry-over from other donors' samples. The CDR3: CASTRDAASTDTQYF. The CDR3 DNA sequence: TGCGCCAGCACCCGGGACGCCGCCAGCACAGATACGCAGTATTTT.